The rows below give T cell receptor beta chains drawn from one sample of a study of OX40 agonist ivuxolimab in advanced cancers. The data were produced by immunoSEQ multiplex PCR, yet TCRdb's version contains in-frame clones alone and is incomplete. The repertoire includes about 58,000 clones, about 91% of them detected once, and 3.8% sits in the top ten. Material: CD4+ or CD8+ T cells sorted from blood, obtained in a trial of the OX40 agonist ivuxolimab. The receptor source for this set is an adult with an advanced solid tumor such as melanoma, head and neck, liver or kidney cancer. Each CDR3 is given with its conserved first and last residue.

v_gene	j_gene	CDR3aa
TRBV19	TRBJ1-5	CASSIDGRGWQPQHF
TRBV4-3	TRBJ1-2	CASSPIEGASYGYTF
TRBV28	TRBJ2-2	CASSLSREASGSKPNTGELFF
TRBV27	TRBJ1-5	CASSFQGYSNQPQHF
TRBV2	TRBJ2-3	CASSELGGGTDTQYF
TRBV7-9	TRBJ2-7	CASSFSAGTVSYEQYF
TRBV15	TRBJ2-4	CATSTLIPAFNGNIQYF
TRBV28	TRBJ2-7	CATFRGGTEYEQYF
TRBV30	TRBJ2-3	CAWSVGSGSADTQYF
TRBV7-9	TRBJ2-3	CASRAPGDDTQYF
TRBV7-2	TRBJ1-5	CASSFGSNQPQHF
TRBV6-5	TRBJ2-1	CASSYVQGGYNEQFF
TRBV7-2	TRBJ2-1	CASSLVVSGQQFF
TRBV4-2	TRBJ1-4	CASSQDLGLGVDEKLFF
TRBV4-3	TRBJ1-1	CASSQDWALNTEAFF
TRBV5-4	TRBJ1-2	CASSSRANYGYTF
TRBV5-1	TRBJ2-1	CASSFPSDEQFF
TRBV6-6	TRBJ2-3	CASSYSFLTDTQYF
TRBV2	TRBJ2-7	CASSERGRAYEQYF
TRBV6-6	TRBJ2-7	CASSYIDSYEQYF
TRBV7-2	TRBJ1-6	CASSLTRLGESPLHF
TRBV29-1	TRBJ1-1	CSVNPLAASNTEAFF
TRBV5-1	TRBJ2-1	CASSFSGSNEQFF
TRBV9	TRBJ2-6	CASSPSSYGANVLTF
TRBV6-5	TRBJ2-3	CASSYVDTQYF
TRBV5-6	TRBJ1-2	CASSFVGGSYGYTF
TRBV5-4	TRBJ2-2	CAIPGVAAGELFF
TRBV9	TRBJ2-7	CASSYSGNPHEQYF
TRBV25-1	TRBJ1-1	CASSDSGGVEAFF
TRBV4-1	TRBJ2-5	CASSQELAGGPGETQYF
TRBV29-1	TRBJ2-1	CSASGLAFDEQFF
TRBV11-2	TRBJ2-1	CASSPGLAGYNEQFF
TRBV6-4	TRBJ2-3	CASSERGGTDTQYF
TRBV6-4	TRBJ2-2	CASSGQPGELFF
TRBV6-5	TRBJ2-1	CASSYYGDYNEQFF
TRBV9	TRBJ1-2	CASSVGGGGTYYGYTF
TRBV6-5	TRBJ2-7	CASSYSKVGDSYEQYF
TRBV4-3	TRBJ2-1	CASSQDGVAGENEQFF
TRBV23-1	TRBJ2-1	CASSQEDRGRAGEQFF
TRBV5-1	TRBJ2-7	CASSLGLAGGYEQYF
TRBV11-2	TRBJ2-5	CASSSLTGDQETQYF
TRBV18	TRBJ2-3	CASSSSGSTWTDTQYF
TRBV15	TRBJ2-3	CATSRDLAGADTQYF
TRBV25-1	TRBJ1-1	CASSVSRQTEAFF
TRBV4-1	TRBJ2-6	CASSQEGGNGANVPTF
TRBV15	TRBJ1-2	CATSTNLRDRYGYTF
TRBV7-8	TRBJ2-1	CASSYEGTSGVEKYNEQFF
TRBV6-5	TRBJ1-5	CASTDRVDQPQHF
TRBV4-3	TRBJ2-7	CASSLGLAGAEQYF
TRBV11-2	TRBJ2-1	CASSLERLAGYNEQFF
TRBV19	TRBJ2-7	CASSVGTSIYYEQYF